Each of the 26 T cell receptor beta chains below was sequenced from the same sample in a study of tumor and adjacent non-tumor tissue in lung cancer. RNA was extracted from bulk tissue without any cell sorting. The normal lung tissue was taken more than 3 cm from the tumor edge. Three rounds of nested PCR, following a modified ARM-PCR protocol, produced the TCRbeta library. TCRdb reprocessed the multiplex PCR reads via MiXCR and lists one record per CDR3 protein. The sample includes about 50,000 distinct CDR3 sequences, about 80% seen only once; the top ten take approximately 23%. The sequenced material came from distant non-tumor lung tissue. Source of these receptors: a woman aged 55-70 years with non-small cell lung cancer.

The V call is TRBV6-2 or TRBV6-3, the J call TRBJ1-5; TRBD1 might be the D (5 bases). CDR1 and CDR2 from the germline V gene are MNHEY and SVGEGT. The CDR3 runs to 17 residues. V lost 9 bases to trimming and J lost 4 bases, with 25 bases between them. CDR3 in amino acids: CARGPSNYRSQNQPQHF. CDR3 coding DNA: TGTGCCAGGGGCCCATCGAACTACAGGTCTCAGAATCAGCCCCAGCATTTT.

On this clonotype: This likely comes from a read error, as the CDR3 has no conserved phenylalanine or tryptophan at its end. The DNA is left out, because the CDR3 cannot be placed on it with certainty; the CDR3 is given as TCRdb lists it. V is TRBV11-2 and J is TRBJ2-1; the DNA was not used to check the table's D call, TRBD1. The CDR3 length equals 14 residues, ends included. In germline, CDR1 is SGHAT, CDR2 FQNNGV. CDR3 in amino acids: CANSCSGAYNEPFL.

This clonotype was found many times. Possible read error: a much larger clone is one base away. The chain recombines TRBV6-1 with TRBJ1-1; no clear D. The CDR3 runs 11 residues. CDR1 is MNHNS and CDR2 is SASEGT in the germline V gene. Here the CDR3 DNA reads TGTGTCTGCCTGATGAACACTGAAGCTTTCTTT. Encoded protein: CVCLMNTEAFF.

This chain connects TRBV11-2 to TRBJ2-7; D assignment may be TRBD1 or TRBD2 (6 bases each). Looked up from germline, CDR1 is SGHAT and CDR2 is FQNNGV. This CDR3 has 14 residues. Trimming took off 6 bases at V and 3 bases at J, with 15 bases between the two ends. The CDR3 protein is CASSPNGGLYEQYF. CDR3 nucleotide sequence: TGTGCCAGCAGTCCTAATGGGGGGCTCTACGAGCAGTACTTC.

The CDR3 loop is CASIIRETTGFHEQYF. CDR3 nucleotide sequence: TGTGCCAGCATCATCCGGGAGACAACGGGGTTTCACGAGCAGTACTTC. This rearrangement joins TRBV6-2 or TRBV6-3 to TRBJ2-7; the D gene is possibly TRBD2 (6 bases). Deletions cut 7 bases from V and 5 bases from J, with 24 bases between. The CDR3 is 16 amino acids. The germline gives CDR1 MNHEY, CDR2 SVGEGT.

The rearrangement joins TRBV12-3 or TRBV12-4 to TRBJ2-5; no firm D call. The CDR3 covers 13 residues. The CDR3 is CDGSLGPKETQYF. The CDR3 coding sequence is TGTGACGGCAGTTTAGGGCCGAAAGAGACCCAGTACTTC.

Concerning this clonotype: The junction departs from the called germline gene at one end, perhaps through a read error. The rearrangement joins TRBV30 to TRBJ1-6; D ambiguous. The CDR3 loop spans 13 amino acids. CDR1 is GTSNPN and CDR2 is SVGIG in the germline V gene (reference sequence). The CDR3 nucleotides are TGTGCCTGCATGGCGAAGTATAATTCACCCTTCCACTTT. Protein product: CACMAKYNSPFHF.

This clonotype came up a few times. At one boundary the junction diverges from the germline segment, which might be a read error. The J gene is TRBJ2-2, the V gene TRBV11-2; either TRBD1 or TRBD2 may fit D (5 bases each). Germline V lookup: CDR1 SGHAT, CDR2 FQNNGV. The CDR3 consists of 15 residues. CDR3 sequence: CATSLEWGNTRELFF. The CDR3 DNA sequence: TGTGCCACCAGCTTAGAGTGGGGGAACACCAGGGAACTGTTTTTT.

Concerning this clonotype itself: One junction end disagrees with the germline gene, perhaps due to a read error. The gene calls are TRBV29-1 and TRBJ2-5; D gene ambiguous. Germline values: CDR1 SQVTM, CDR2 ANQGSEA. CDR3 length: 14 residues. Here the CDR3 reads CSVKFLVEQETLYF. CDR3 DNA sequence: TGCAGCGTTAAGTTCCTAGTGGAACAAGAGACCCTGTACTTC. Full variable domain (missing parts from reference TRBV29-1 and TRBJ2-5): SAVISQKPSRDICQRGTSLTIQCQVDSQVTMMFWYRQQPGQSLTLIATANQGSEATYESGFVIDKFPISRPNLTFSTLTVSNMSPEDSSIYLCSVKFLVEQETLYFGPGTRLLVL.

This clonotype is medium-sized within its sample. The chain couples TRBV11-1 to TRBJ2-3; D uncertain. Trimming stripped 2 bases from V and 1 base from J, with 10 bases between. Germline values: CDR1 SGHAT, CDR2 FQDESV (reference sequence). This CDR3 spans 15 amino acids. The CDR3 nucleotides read TGTGCCAGCAGCTTATTCCTCATGGGCACAGATACGCAGTATTTT. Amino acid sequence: CASSLFLMGTDTQYF.

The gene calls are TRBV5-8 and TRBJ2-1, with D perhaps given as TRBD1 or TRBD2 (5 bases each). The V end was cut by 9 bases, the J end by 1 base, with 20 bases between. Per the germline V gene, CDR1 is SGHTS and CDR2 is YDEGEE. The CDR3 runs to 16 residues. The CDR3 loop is CANRPTNGDSYNEQFF. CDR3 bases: TGTGCCAACAGGCCCACTAACGGGGATTCCTACAATGAGCAGTTCTTC. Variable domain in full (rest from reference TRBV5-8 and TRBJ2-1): EAGVTQSPTHLIKTRGQQATLRCSPISGHTSVYWYQQALGLGLQFLLWYDEGEERNRGNFPPRFSGRQFPNYSSELNVNALELEDSALYLCANRPTNGDSYNEQFFGPGTRLTVL.

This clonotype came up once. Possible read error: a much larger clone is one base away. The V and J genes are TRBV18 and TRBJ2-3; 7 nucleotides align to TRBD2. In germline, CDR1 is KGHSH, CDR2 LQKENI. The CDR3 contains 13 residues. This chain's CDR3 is CTSSPPSGDTQYF. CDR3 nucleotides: TGTACCAGCTCACCACCGAGCGGGGACACGCAGTATTTT.

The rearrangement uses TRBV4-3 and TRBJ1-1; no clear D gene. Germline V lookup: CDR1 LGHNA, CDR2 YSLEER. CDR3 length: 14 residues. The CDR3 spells CASGQGGRNTEAFF. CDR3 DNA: TGCGCTAGCGGCCAAGGTGGAAGAAACACTGAAGCTTTCTTT.

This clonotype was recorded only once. The CDR3 sequence is CASNRLDGAEAFF. Here the CDR3 DNA reads TGTGCCAGCAACCGATTGGACGGTGCTGAAGCTTTCTTT. The chain links TRBV11-1 to TRBJ1-1; D is unclear. This CDR3 has 13 residues. V dropped 7 bases and J dropped 6 bases, with 15 bases sitting between them. Per the germline V gene, CDR1 is SGHAT and CDR2 is FQDESV (reference sequence).

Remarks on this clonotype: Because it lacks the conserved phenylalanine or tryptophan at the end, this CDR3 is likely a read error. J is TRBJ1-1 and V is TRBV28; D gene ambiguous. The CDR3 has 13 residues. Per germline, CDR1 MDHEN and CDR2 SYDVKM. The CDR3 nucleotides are TGTGCCAGGAGTTTCTCTGCACGGGCTGAAGCTTTCTCT. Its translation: CARSFSARAEAFS.

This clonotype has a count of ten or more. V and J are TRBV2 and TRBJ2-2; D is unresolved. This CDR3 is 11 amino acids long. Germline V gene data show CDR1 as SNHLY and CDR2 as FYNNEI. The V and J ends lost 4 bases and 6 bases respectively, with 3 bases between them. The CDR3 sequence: CASSAPGELFF. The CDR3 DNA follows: TGTGCCAGCAGTGCGCCCGGGGAGCTGTTTTTT.

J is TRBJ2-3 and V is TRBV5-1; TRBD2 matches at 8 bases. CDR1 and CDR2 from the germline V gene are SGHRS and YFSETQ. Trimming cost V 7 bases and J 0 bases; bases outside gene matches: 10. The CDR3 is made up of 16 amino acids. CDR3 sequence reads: CASSPAVAGSTDTQYF. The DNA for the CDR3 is TGCGCCAGCTCACCGGCCGTAGCGGGGAGCACAGATACGCAGTATTTT.

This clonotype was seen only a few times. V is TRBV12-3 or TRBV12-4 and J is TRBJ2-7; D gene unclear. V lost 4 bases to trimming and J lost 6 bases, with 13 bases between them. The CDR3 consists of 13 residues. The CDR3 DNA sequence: TGTGCCAGCAGTTGGGTATCGATGAGCGAGCAGTACTTC. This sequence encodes CASSWVSMSEQYF.

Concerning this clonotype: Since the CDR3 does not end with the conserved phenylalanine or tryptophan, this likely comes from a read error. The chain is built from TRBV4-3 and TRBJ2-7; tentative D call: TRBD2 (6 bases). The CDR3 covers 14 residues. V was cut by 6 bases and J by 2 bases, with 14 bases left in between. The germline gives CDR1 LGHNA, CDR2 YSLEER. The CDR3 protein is CASSLASGPYEQYL. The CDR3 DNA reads TGCGCCAGCAGTCTAGCGAGCGGACCCTACGAGCAGTACTTG.

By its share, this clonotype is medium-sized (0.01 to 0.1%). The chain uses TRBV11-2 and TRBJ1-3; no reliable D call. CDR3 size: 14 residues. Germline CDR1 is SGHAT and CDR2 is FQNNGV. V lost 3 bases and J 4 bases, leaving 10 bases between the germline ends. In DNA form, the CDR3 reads TGTGCCAGCAGCTTCCCCACGCGGGGAAACACCATATATTTT. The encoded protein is CASSFPTRGNTIYF.

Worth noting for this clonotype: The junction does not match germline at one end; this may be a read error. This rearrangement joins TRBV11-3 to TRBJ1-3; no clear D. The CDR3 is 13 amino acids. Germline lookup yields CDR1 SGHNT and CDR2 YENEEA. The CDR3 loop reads CATQEDSGNIIYF. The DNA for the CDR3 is TGTGCCACCCAGGAAGACTCTGGAAACATCATATATTTT.

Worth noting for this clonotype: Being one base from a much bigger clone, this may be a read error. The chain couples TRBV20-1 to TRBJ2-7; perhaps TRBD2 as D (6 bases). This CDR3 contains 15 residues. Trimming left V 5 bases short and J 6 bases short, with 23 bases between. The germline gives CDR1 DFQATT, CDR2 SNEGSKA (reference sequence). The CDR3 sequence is CSAPTRATSFFEQYF. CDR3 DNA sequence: TGCAGTGCTCCTACTCGCGCCACTAGCTTCTTCGAGCAGTACTTC.

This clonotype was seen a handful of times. The CDR3 protein is CASSQAGLAGNNEQFF. As DNA, the CDR3 is TGTGCCAGCAGCCAAGCAGGACTAGCGGGAAACAATGAGCAGTTCTTC. The chain joins TRBV4-2 to TRBJ2-1; 12 nucleotides agree with TRBD2. The germline V gene encodes CDR1 LGHNA and CDR2 YNFKEQ. With V trimmed by 1 base and J by 5 bases, 3 bases remained unmatched. CDR3 size: 16 residues.

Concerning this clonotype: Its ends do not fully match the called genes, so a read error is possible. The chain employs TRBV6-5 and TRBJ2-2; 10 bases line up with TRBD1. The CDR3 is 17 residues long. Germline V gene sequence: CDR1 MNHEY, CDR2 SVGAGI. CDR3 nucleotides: TGTGCTAGCAGTTACAAGACAGGGGGCGCAAACACCAGGGAGCTGTTTTTT. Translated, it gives CASSYKTGGANTRELFF.

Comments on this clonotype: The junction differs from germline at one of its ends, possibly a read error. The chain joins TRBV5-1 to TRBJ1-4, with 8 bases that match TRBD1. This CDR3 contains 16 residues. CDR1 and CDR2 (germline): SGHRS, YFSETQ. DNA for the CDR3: TGCGCCAGCAGCCCGACAGGGGACCCAATTAATGAAAAACCGTTTTTT. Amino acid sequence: CASSPTGDPINEKPFF.

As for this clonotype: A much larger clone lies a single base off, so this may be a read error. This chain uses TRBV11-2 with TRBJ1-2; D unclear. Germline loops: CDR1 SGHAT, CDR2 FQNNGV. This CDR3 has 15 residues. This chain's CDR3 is CANSLDPGRNYGYTF. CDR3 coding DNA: TGTGCCAACAGCTTAGATCCAGGACGGAACTATGGCTACACCTTC.